A selection of T cell receptor beta chains follows, all from one sample in a study of T-cell reconstitution after alpha-beta-depleted transplantation in children. TCRdb re-derived calls from the PCR reads in MiXCR, one entry per CDR3 protein. The table lists 450,000 to 600,000 distinct CDR3 sequences, 13% of them singletons. The sequencing here drew on PBMCs, mostly from graft donor cells, taken 360 days after TCRalphabeta/CD19-depleted stem cell transplant. The receptors were gathered from a male patient between 10 and 17 years old who had a stem cell transplant for acute myeloid leukemia, so the T cells may come from the graft donor. Each CDR3 is given with its conserved first and last residue. A D gene is named only where the DNA matches it firmly. Size is omitted from some rows. Given values are once, few, many or a class for expanded clones.

j_call v_call clone_size d_call cdr3_nt cdr3_aa
TRBJ2-1 TRBV4-3 few TRBD2 TGCGCCAGCAGCCATGGCGGGAGGTTTAGTTACAATGAGCAGTTCTTC CASSHGGRFSYNEQFF
TRBJ2-7 TRBV7-3 . . TGTGCCAGCAGCCAGGAGTTCGGCCGTGACGAGCAGTACTTC CASSQEFGRDEQYF
TRBJ2-1 TRBV28 . . TGTGCCTATGGGCTCCTGAGCTCCTACAATGAGCAGTTCTTC CAYGLLSSYNEQFF
TRBJ2-5 TRBV7-8 . TRBD2 TGTGCCAGCAGCTTACGGATAGCGGGAGAGAAAGAGACCCAGTACTTC CASSLRIAGEKETQYF
TRBJ2-5 TRBV28 . . TGTGCCAGCTACAAACGGGGGACTCCACACCGAAAGTACTTC CASYKRGTPHRKYF
TRBJ2-1 TRBV4-3 . . TGCGCCAGCAGCCAGCAGGGGGCTGATAGCGGGAACTCCTACAATGAGCAGTTCTTC CASSQQGADSGNSYNEQFF
TRBJ2-7 TRBV5-1 few . TGCGCCAGCCGCCCTGTGTTCTCCTACGAGCAGTACTTC CASRPVFSYEQYF
TRBJ2-1 TRBV7-2 . . TGTGCCAGCAGCTTAACAGATGACAATGAGCAGTTCTTC CASSLTDDNEQFF
TRBJ2-1 TRBV12-3/TRBV12-4 many TRBD2 TGTGCCAGCAGTCGCCCTACACTGTGGGCGGGAGGGCCAAGTGAGCAGTTCTTC CASSRPTLWAGGPSEQFF
TRBJ1-3 TRBV7-8 few . TGTGCCAGCAGCTTAGTGGACAAAGGCTCTGGAAACACCATATATTTT CASSLVDKGSGNTIYF
TRBJ2-1 TRBV4-2 . . TGTGCCAGCAGCCCAAGGTGGGAGGCGGTAGAGCAGTTCTTC CASSPRWEAVEQFF
TRBJ2-6 TRBV20-1 . . TGCAGTGCTGGCGAAAGTGGGGCCAACGTCCTGACTTTC CSAGESGANVLTF
TRBJ2-1 TRBV6-2/TRBV6-3 few TRBD2 TGTGCCAGCAGTTACCGGACTAGGCCCTACAATGAGCAGTTCTTC CASSYRTRPYNEQFF